This TCR beta chain was documented in a study of CD8 T cell repertoires and HIV-1 epitope variants. Across the whole study: Tested: three Gag epitope families, Nef HW9 and YT9. Study findings and constraints: Nef KF9 drew about 5 clonotypes and HW9 one, without TAALDMSHF responses.

About this clone itself: What it recognizes is unknown.

Data came from immunoSEQ multiplex PCR; TCRdb stores just in-frame clones and leaves some out. This sample has more than 85,000 clones, with around 75% found just once. Germline V gives CDR1 SGDLS, CDR2 YYNGEE. The CDR3 runs to 13 residues. Between the trimmed V and J ends, which lost 3 bases and 5 bases, there was a span of 9 bases. Sequencing used uncultured baseline CD8+ T cells from peripheral blood mononuclear cells (PBMCs). The chain links TRBV9 to TRBJ2-1; D gene unclear. The source is a male donor with HIV. The CDR3 DNA is TGTGCCAGCAGCGCTCATCTAGACAATGAGCAGTTCTTC. Its translation: CASSAHLDNEQFF.